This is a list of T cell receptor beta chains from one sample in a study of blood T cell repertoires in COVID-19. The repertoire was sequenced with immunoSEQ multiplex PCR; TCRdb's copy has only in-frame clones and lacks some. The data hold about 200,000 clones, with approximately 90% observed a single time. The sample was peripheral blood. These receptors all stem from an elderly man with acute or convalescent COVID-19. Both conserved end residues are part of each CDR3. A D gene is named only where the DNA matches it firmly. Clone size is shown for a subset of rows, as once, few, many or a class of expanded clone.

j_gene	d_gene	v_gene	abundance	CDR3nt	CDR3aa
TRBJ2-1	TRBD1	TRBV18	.	TGTGCCAGCTACTCCGACAGGGACGGGGCCTACAATGAGCAGTTCTTC	CASYSDRDGAYNEQFF
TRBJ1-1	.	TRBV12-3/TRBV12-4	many	TGTGCCAGCAGTTTATACAGTGAAGCTTTCTTT	CASSLYSEAFF
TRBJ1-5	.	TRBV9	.	TGTGCCAGCAGCGTAGCTCCCCAGGTCAATCAGCCCCAGCATTTT	CASSVAPQVNQPQHF
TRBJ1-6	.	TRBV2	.	TGTGCCAGCACTGAAGGCAGGGGTAATTCACCCCTCCACTTT	CASTEGRGNSPLHF
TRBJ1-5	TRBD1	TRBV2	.	TGTGCCAGCAGTGGAGGACAGGCCTACAATCAGCCCCAGCATTTT	CASSGGQAYNQPQHF
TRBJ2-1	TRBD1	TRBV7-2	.	TGTGCCAGCAGCTTTTCATGGACAGGGGGCTTGAATGAGCAGTTCTTC	CASSFSWTGGLNEQFF
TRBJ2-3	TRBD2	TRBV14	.	TGTGCCAGCAGCCAACTCCACGGGACTAGCGGGACAGATACGCAGTATTTT	CASSQLHGTSGTDTQYF
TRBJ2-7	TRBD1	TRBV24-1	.	TGTGCCACCAGTCGCGGACAGGGCTCTTACGAGCAGTACTTC	CATSRGQGSYEQYF
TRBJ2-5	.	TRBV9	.	TGTGCCAGCAGCGTAGGGGTAGCGGAGCTTCAAGAGACCCAGTACTTC	CASSVGVAELQETQYF
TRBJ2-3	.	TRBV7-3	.	TGTGCCAGCAGTCGGAATAGCGGTTTACTCGCGACAGATACGCAGTATTTT	CASSRNSGLLATDTQYF
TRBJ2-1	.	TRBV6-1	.	TGTGCCAGCAGTGAAAGAAGCGGCGGAGCGGCTCTCTACAATGAGCAGTTCTTC	CASSERSGGAALYNEQFF
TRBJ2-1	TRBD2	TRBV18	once	TGTGCCAGCTCACCCCCGGGTAGCGGGGGCGTTTACAATGAGCAGTTCTTC	CASSPPGSGGVYNEQFF
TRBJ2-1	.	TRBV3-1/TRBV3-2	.	TGTGCCAGCAGCCAGGGACTTAGCAATGAGCAGTTCTTC	CASSQGLSNEQFF
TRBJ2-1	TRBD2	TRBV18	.	TGTGCCAGCTCACCACCGGCTAGCGGGAACAATGAGCAGTTCTTC	CASSPPASGNNEQFF
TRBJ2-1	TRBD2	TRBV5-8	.	TGTGCCAGCAGCTTTGGCGGACTAGCGGACAATGAGCAGTTCTTC	CASSFGGLADNEQFF
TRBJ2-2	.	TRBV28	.	TGTGCCAGCAGTTTAGGGGGCGCATCCACCGGGGAGCTGTTTTTT	CASSLGGASTGELFF
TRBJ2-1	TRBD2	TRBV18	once	TGTGCCAGCTCACCACAGGGACTAGTCTACAATGAGCAGTTCTTC	CASSPQGLVYNEQFF
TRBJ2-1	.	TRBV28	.	TGTGCCAGCAGTTCGCCGGTACGGGAGTTCTTC	CASSSPVREFF
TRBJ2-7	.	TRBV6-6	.	TGTGCCACCGCAAGGACAGCCTACGAGCAGTACTTC	CATARTAYEQYF
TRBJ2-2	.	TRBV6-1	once	TGTGCCAGCAGAGAAACCGGGACTCCTAACACCGGGGAGCTGTTTTTT	CASRETGTPNTGELFF